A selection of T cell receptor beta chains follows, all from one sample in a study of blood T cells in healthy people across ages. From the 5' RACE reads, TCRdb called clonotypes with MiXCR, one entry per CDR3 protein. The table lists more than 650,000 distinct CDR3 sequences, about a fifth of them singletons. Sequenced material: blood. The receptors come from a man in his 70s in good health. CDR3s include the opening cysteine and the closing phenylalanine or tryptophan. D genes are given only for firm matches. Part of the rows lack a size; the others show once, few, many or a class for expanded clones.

CDR3aa: CSVVDGNSGNTIYF
CDR3nt: TGCAGCGTTGTGGACGGGAACTCTGGAAACACCATATATTTT
j_gene: TRBJ1-3
v_gene: TRBV29-1
abundance: many
d_gene: NA

CDR3aa: CASSYSYLAGGHEQFF
CDR3nt: TGTGCCAGCAGTTACTCGTACCTAGCGGGGGGACATGAGCAGTTCTTC
j_gene: TRBJ2-1
v_gene: TRBV6-6
abundance: NA
d_gene: TRBD2

CDR3aa: CSAFNPGRNLMNTEAFF
CDR3nt: TGCAGTGCCTTTAACCCCGGCAGGAATCTTATGAACACTGAAGCTTTCTTT
j_gene: TRBJ1-1
v_gene: TRBV20-1
abundance: NA
d_gene: NA

CDR3aa: CASSQDWRAQETQYF
CDR3nt: TGTGCCAGCAGCCAAGATTGGAGGGCCCAGGAGACCCAGTACTTC
j_gene: TRBJ2-5
v_gene: TRBV3-1
abundance: few
d_gene: NA

CDR3aa: CASMGNSGKAFF
CDR3nt: TGTGCCAGCATGGGCAATTCTGGGAAGGCTTTCTTT
j_gene: TRBJ1-1
v_gene: TRBV6-6
abundance: NA
d_gene: NA

CDR3aa: CASSYLAGKNTEAFF
CDR3nt: TGTGCCAGCAGTTACCTGGCAGGGAAGAACACTGAAGCTTTCTTT
j_gene: TRBJ1-1
v_gene: TRBV6-5
abundance: few
d_gene: NA

CDR3aa: CASSEYAGMLNQPQHF
CDR3nt: TGTGCCAGCAGTGAATATGCAGGGATGTTAAATCAGCCCCAGCATTTT
j_gene: TRBJ1-5
v_gene: TRBV2
abundance: few
d_gene: NA

CDR3aa: CASSSGLAGDNEQFF
CDR3nt: TGTGCCAGCAGCTCGGGACTAGCGGGAGACAATGAGCAGTTCTTC
j_gene: TRBJ2-1
v_gene: TRBV11-3
abundance: NA
d_gene: TRBD2

CDR3aa: CASSQVTSAPDTQYF
CDR3nt: TGTGCCAGCAGCCAAGTTACTAGCGCTCCAGATACGCAGTATTTT
j_gene: TRBJ2-3
v_gene: TRBV14
abundance: NA
d_gene: TRBD2

CDR3aa: CAISGQGMTGEQFF
CDR3nt: TGTGCCATCAGTGGACAGGGGATGACAGGTGAGCAGTTCTTC
j_gene: TRBJ2-1
v_gene: TRBV10-3
abundance: few
d_gene: TRBD1

CDR3aa: CASSFGDSNEQFF
CDR3nt: TGTGCCAGCAGCTTTGGAGACTCCAATGAGCAGTTCTTC
j_gene: TRBJ2-1
v_gene: TRBV11-3
abundance: NA
d_gene: NA

CDR3aa: CASSDSPSNYGYTF
CDR3nt: TGCGCCAGCAGTGATTCCCCCTCTAACTATGGCTACACCTTC
j_gene: TRBJ1-2
v_gene: TRBV10-2
abundance: few
d_gene: NA

CDR3aa: CASSPLTGTPGLTDTQYF
CDR3nt: TGTGCCAGCAGTCCCTTAACCGGGACTCCGGGCCTCACAGATACGCAGTATTTT
j_gene: TRBJ2-3
v_gene: TRBV21-1
abundance: NA
d_gene: NA

CDR3aa: CASSVAHNEQFF
CDR3nt: TGTGCCAGCAGCGTAGCTCACAATGAGCAGTTCTTC
j_gene: TRBJ2-1
v_gene: TRBV9
abundance: NA
d_gene: NA

CDR3aa: CASTESDRPYEQYF
CDR3nt: TGTGCCAGCACCGAATCGGACAGGCCCTACGAGCAGTACTTC
j_gene: TRBJ2-7
v_gene: TRBV7-2
abundance: NA
d_gene: TRBD1

CDR3aa: CASSLDVEGEKLFF
CDR3nt: TGCGCCAGCAGCTTGGACGTGGAGGGTGAAAAACTGTTTTTT
j_gene: TRBJ1-4
v_gene: TRBV5-1
abundance: NA
d_gene: NA

CDR3aa: CASSLGRDRGRTDTQYF
CDR3nt: TGTGCCAGCAGTTTAGGCCGGGACAGGGGGCGAACAGATACGCAGTATTTT
j_gene: TRBJ2-3
v_gene: TRBV28
abundance: NA
d_gene: TRBD1

CDR3aa: CASSPTSGGAPFF
CDR3nt: TGTGCCAGCAGCCCGACTAGCGGGGGGGCTCCGTTCTTC
j_gene: TRBJ2-5
v_gene: TRBV6-5
abundance: few
d_gene: TRBD2

CDR3aa: CASSPTYRDTGGSGNTIYF
CDR3nt: TGTGCCAGCAGCCCGACATACCGGGACACAGGAGGCTCTGGAAACACCATATATTTT
j_gene: TRBJ1-3
v_gene: TRBV28
abundance: NA
d_gene: NA

CDR3aa: CSASNEDRGRRPHTEAFF
CDR3nt: TGCAGTGCCAGCAATGAAGACAGGGGGAGACGGCCCCACACTGAAGCTTTCTTT
j_gene: TRBJ1-1
v_gene: TRBV20-1
abundance: NA
d_gene: TRBD1

CDR3aa: CSARGSHGYTF
CDR3nt: TGCAGTGCGAGAGGATCGCATGGCTACACCTTC
j_gene: TRBJ1-2
v_gene: TRBV20-1
abundance: NA
d_gene: NA

CDR3aa: CASSPISGTQSSEQYF
CDR3nt: TGTGCCAGCAGCCCGATTTCCGGGACACAATCCTCCGAGCAGTACTTC
j_gene: TRBJ2-7
v_gene: TRBV5-5
abundance: NA
d_gene: NA

CDR3aa: CSAGPASWEGTDTQYF
CDR3nt: TGCAGTGCCGGGCCGGCTAGCTGGGAAGGCACAGATACGCAGTATTTT
j_gene: TRBJ2-3
v_gene: TRBV20-1
abundance: few
d_gene: NA

CDR3aa: CASRTRDKITGELFF
CDR3nt: TGTGCCAGCCGGACCCGGGACAAAATCACCGGGGAGCTGTTTTTT
j_gene: TRBJ2-2
v_gene: TRBV5-5
abundance: once
d_gene: NA

CDR3aa: CASSLGSAGRQPQHF
CDR3nt: TGTGCCAGCAGCTTAGGCTCGGCGGGACGTCAGCCCCAGCATTTT
j_gene: TRBJ1-5
v_gene: TRBV13
abundance: few
d_gene: NA

CDR3aa: CASSQDWRERGQETQYF
CDR3nt: TGTGCCAGCAGCCAAGATTGGAGGGAAAGGGGTCAAGAGACCCAGTACTTC
j_gene: TRBJ2-5
v_gene: TRBV3-1
abundance: few
d_gene: NA

CDR3aa: CASSQLQVSNGYTF
CDR3nt: TGTGCCAGCAGCCAACTACAGGTTTCCAATGGCTACACCTTC
j_gene: TRBJ1-2
v_gene: TRBV14
abundance: NA
d_gene: NA

CDR3aa: CASSGKREGPNNEQFF
CDR3nt: TGCGCCAGCAGTGGAAAGCGGGAGGGCCCAAATAATGAGCAGTTCTTC
j_gene: TRBJ2-1
v_gene: TRBV10-2
abundance: few
d_gene: TRBD2

CDR3aa: CATSDPTSGRTDTQYF
CDR3nt: TGTGCCACCAGTGACCCCACTAGCGGGAGAACAGATACGCAGTATTTT
j_gene: TRBJ2-3
v_gene: TRBV24-1
abundance: NA
d_gene: TRBD2

CDR3aa: CASSSERISSYNEQFF
CDR3nt: TGCGCCAGCAGCTCGGAACGGATCAGCTCCTACAATGAGCAGTTCTTC
j_gene: TRBJ2-1
v_gene: TRBV5-1
abundance: few
d_gene: NA

CDR3aa: CASSLVPQETQYF
CDR3nt: TGTGCCAGCAGCTTAGTCCCCCAAGAGACCCAGTACTTC
j_gene: TRBJ2-5
v_gene: TRBV7-2
abundance: many
d_gene: NA

CDR3aa: CASSLATDGQNGYTF
CDR3nt: TGTGCCAGCAGCTTAGCGACGGACGGTCAAAACGGCTACACCTTC
j_gene: TRBJ1-2
v_gene: TRBV7-9
abundance: NA
d_gene: NA

CDR3aa: CASSPGSTSTDTQYF
CDR3nt: TGCGCCAGCAGCCCCGGGAGTACGAGCACAGATACGCAGTATTTT
j_gene: TRBJ2-3
v_gene: TRBV5-1
abundance: few
d_gene: NA